The 29 T cell receptor beta chains listed next were all sequenced from one sample in a study of shared clonotypes between healthy human individuals. The protocol was immunoSEQ multiplex PCR, while the TCRdb copy is restricted to in-frame clones and leaves out a portion. The table has about 2 million clones, roughly 95% seen once. Terminally differentiated effector memory CD45RA+ cells were excluded by CCR7 positive selection of CD45RO-negative cells. Sample: naive CD8+ T cells sorted from blood. These receptor sequences come from a man between 18 and 35 years old in good health.

The chain recombines TRBV7-9 with TRBJ2-1; 12 bases match TRBD2. Germline V gene data show CDR1 as SEHNR and CDR2 as FQNEAQ (reference sequence). V was clipped by 5 bases and J by 2 bases; unmatched bases: 4. The CDR3 is 16 amino acids. CDR3 nucleotide sequence: TGTGCCAGCAGCCAGCGACTAGCGGGAGCCTACAATGAGCAGTTCTTC. Its protein is CASSQRLAGAYNEQFF. Full variable domain (outside the CDR3, taken from reference TRBV7-9 and TRBJ2-1): DTGVSQNPRHKITKRGQNVTFRCDPISEHNRLYWYRQTLGQGPEFLTYFQNEAQLEKSRLLSDRFSAERPKGSFSTLEIQRTEQGDSAMYLCASSQRLAGAYNEQFFGPGTRLTVL.

The J gene is TRBJ2-5, the V gene TRBV5-6; 7 bases map to TRBD2. Germline V gene sequence: CDR1 SGHDT, CDR2 YYEEEE. The CDR3 is 16 residues long. V shed 4 bases and J 2 bases; nucleotides not matched to a gene: 11. The CDR3 reads CASSGETSASQETQYF. CDR3 coding DNA: TGTGCCAGCAGCGGGGAAACTAGCGCGTCACAAGAGACCCAGTACTTC.

J is TRBJ2-3 and V is TRBV27; 7 bases are shared with TRBD2. This CDR3 region has 13 residues. J lost 0 bases, V lost 8 bases, and 2 bases had no gene match. CDR1 MNHEY and CDR2 SMNVEV come from the germline V gene (reference sequence). CDR3 sequence (DNA): TGTGCCAGCTGGGAGGGAAGCACAGATACGCAGTATTTT. Translation gives CASWEGSTDTQYF.

Concerning this clone itself: In the same sample, other DNA sequences code for this CDR3. V usage is TRBV30 and J usage is TRBJ2-7; D is unclear. Germline CDR1 is GTSNPN and CDR2 is SVGIG (reference sequence). V lost 0 bases and J 1 base, leaving 7 bases between the germline ends. The CDR3 is 13 residues long. CDR3 amino acids: CAWSVGVSYEQYF. The CDR3 DNA follows: TGTGCCTGGAGTGTAGGAGTTTCCTACGAGCAGTACTTC.

V usage is TRBV4-3 and J usage is TRBJ2-2; D unclear. Germline-derived CDR1 and CDR2 are LGHNA and YSLEER. The CDR3 covers 17 residues. V dropped 0 bases and J dropped 1 base, with 12 bases sitting between them. The CDR3 nucleotides read TGCGCCAGCAGCCAAGAGCAGCCCTGGAGGAACACCGGGGAGCTGTTTTTT. This sequence encodes CASSQEQPWRNTGELFF.

The chain carries TRBV27 and TRBJ1-1, with D possibly matching TRBD1 (5 bases). The germline gives CDR1 MNHEY, CDR2 SMNVEV (reference sequence). The V end lost 2 bases, the J end lost 0 bases, and 16 bases lay between the germline ends. The CDR3 runs to 17 residues. CDR3 nucleotides: TGTGCCAGCAGTTTAACGGGGACCTACGATATGAACACTGAAGCTTTCTTT. Its protein product is CASSLTGTYDMNTEAFF.

This chain connects TRBV29-1 to TRBJ1-3; D not resolved. V was shortened by 2 bases and J by 7 bases, with 15 bases between the two germline ends. Germline V gives CDR1 SQVTM, CDR2 ANQGSEA. The CDR3 is 14 residues long. The CDR3 sequence is CSVENGEGDNTIYF. The CDR3, as DNA: TGCAGCGTTGAAAATGGAGAAGGTGACAACACCATATATTTT.

Note on this clone: This specimen includes other DNA sequences encoding the same CDR3. The V and J genes are TRBV30 and TRBJ2-7; D is ambiguous. Germline CDR1 GTSNPN, CDR2 SVGIG (reference sequence). The CDR3 length is 13 residues. V lost 0 bases, J lost 2 bases, and 8 bases lay in between. The CDR3 region has the DNA TGTGCCTGGAGTGTAGACGGTACCTACGAGCAGTACTTC. As protein: CAWSVDGTYEQYF.

The chain is built from TRBV9 and TRBJ2-6; D may match TRBD1 or TRBD2 (5 bases each). Germline V CDR1 and CDR2: SGDLS, YYNGEE. V was pared by 5 bases and J by 4 bases, with 13 bases between. The CDR3 is made up of 15 amino acids. CDR3 loop: CASRSGPLGANVLTF. In nucleotides, the CDR3 is TGTGCCAGCAGGTCGGGACCCCTCGGGGCCAACGTCCTGACTTTC.

The chain is built from TRBV7-8 and TRBJ1-2; D call uncertain. CDR3 length: 14 amino acids. V gave up 5 bases and J gave up 11 bases, with 21 bases separating them. Germline CDR1 is SGHVS and CDR2 is FQNEAQ. CDR3: CASSGWERELVYTF. As DNA, the CDR3 is TGTGCCAGCAGCGGGTGGGAACGCGAGTTGGTGTACACCTTC.

The chain employs TRBV7-9 and TRBJ2-1; a possible D gene is TRBD1 (5 bases). V was cut by 4 bases and J by 6 bases, with 10 bases left in between. This CDR3 is built from 13 residues. Germline V gene lookup returns CDR1 SEHNR and CDR2 FQNEAQ (reference sequence). The DNA of the CDR3 is TGTGCCAGCAGCTGGGGCCCCACCAATGAGCAGTTCTTC. Residues: CASSWGPTNEQFF. The entire variable domain, with the rest obtained from reference TRBV7-9 and TRBJ2-1, is as follows: DTGVSQNPRHKITKRGQNVTFRCDPISEHNRLYWYRQTLGQGPEFLTYFQNEAQLEKSRLLSDRFSAERPKGSFSTLEIQRTEQGDSAMYLCASSWGPTNEQFFGPGTRLTVL.

V usage is TRBV4-3 and J usage is TRBJ1-3, with TRBD1 identical over 7 bases. The germline gives CDR1 LGHNA, CDR2 YSLEER. V shed 0 bases and J 2 bases; nucleotides not matched to a gene: 10. This CDR3 is built from 18 residues. CDR3 sequence: CASSQERTGDLTGNTIYF. DNA of the CDR3: TGCGCCAGCAGCCAAGAAAGAACAGGGGATTTAACTGGAAACACCATATATTTT.

The chain recombines TRBV19 with TRBJ2-7; 8 nucleotides match TRBD1. The CDR3 loop spans 14 amino acids. V gave up 8 bases and J gave up 2 bases; unmatched junction bases: 8. Per the germline V gene, CDR1 is LNHDA and CDR2 is SQIVND (reference sequence). The CDR3 bases are TGTGCCAGTTCGGACAGGGCCTTAACCTACGAGCAGTACTTC. This encodes CASSDRALTYEQYF.

The chain employs TRBV9 and TRBJ2-2, with D perhaps TRBD1 (5 bases). The CDR3 loop spans 16 amino acids. Germline CDR1 SGDLS, CDR2 YYNGEE. V lost 0 bases, J lost 2 bases, and 11 bases lay in between. The DNA of the CDR3 is TGTGCCAGCAGCGTAGGAGTGACAGAAAACACCGGGGAGCTGTTTTTT. Amino acids: CASSVGVTENTGELFF.

The chain is built from TRBV11-2 and TRBJ1-5; 9 nucleotides line up with TRBD1. The V gene end was trimmed by 5 bases and the J gene end by 7 bases; junction bases not matched to a gene: 6. This CDR3 is 14 amino acids long. CDR1 is SGHAT, CDR2 FQNNGV, per germline. The CDR3 here is CASSAGQGNQPQHF. The CDR3 DNA reads as TGTGCCAGCAGCGCGGGACAGGGAAACCAGCCCCAGCATTTT.

The V and J genes are TRBV28 and TRBJ2-2, with D perhaps TRBD1 (6 bases). Germline assignment: CDR1 MDHEN and CDR2 SYDVKM. CDR3 length: 16 amino acids. The V and J ends lost 5 bases and 2 bases respectively, with 15 bases between them. The CDR3 loop is CASSRPGHQNTGELFF. CDR3 bases: TGTGCCAGCAGTCGCCCGGGACACCAAAACACCGGGGAGCTGTTTTTT.

J is TRBJ1-4 and V is TRBV5-4; D may be TRBD1 (6 bases). V lost 1 base and J 4 bases, leaving 14 bases between the germline ends. This CDR3 region has 16 residues. The V gene's germline CDR1 is SGHNT and CDR2 YYREEE (reference sequence). The CDR3 region has the DNA TGTGCCAGCAGCTTGACCGGGGGCGGCCTTAATGAAAAACTGTTTTTT. It translates to CASSLTGGGLNEKLFF.

This clone was detected a few times. The genes are TRBV30 and TRBJ1-1; D perhaps matches TRBD1 (6 bases). Germline V CDR1 and CDR2: GTSNPN, SVGIG (reference sequence). CDR3 length: 15 amino acids. V dropped 1 base and J dropped 4 bases, with 16 bases sitting between them. The CDR3 bases are TGTGCCTGGAGTGACCCACCGTCGGGGGCCACTGAAGCTTTCTTT. Translating gives CAWSDPPSGATEAFF.

The chain carries TRBV5-6 and TRBJ2-7; no clear D. This CDR3 region has 14 residues. V lost 0 bases, J lost 1 base, and 8 bases lay in between. Germline-derived CDR1 and CDR2 are SGHDT and YYEEEE. The CDR3 bases are TGTGCCAGCAGCTTGGAAACGGGTTCCTACGAGCAGTACTTC. This sequence encodes CASSLETGSYEQYF.

The chain has TRBV19 and TRBJ2-7; 14 bases fit TRBD2. CDR1 is LNHDA and CDR2 is SQIVND in the germline V gene (reference sequence). Trimming at V came to 5 bases and at J to 6 bases, leaving 9 bases not matched to a gene. CDR3 size: 16 residues. In nucleotides, the CDR3 is TGTGCCAGTAGTCCGACTAGCGGGAGGGCCTATGGCGAGCAGTACTTC. Amino acids: CASSPTSGRAYGEQYF.

The chain combines TRBV19 with TRBJ1-5; no definite D call. Germline CDR1 and CDR2: LNHDA and SQIVND (reference sequence). CDR3 length: 16 amino acids. With 3 bases removed from V and 5 bases from J, the gap between germline ends came to 17 bases. The CDR3 reads CASSIPQTVLDQPQHF. The CDR3 DNA is TGTGCCAGTAGTATCCCACAGACCGTTTTGGATCAGCCCCAGCATTTT. Looking up the rest from reference TRBV19 and TRBJ1-5 gives the full variable domain: DGGITQSPKYLFRKEGQNVTLSCEQNLNHDAMYWYRQDPGQGLRLIYYSQIVNDFQKGDIAEGYSVSREKKESFPLTVTSAQKNPTAFYLCASSIPQTVLDQPQHFGDGTRLSIL.

The chain is built from TRBV7-9 and TRBJ2-3; D could derive from TRBD1 or TRBD2 (5 bases each). This CDR3 region has 14 residues. The germline CDR1 and CDR2 sequences are SEHNR and FQNEAQ (reference sequence). V gave up 3 bases and J gave up 3 bases, with 10 bases separating them. The chain's CDR3 is CASSFRDLTDTQYF. CDR3 DNA: TGTGCCAGCAGCTTCCGGGACCTTACAGATACGCAGTATTTT.

V gene TRBV10-2 combines with J gene TRBJ2-7, with D hard to call. The CDR3 contains 13 residues. Deletions cut 3 bases from V and 3 bases from J, with 9 bases between. Germline CDR1 reads WSHSY; CDR2 reads SAAADI. CDR3: CASSEVWYYEQYF. CDR3 coding DNA: TGCGCCAGCAGTGAAGTATGGTACTACGAGCAGTACTTC.

V gene TRBV2 combines with J gene TRBJ2-2, with D tentatively TRBD1 or TRBD2 (5 bases each). This CDR3 is 15 amino acids long. V lost 6 bases, J lost 0 bases, and 11 bases lay in between. Per germline, CDR1 SNHLY and CDR2 FYNNEI. The CDR3 DNA follows: TGTGCCAGCAGGGGGGTATTACCGAACACCGGGGAGCTGTTTTTT. It translates to CASRGVLPNTGELFF.

In the case of this clone: Other DNA sequences in the sample encode the same CDR3. As DNA, the CDR3 is TGTGCCAGCAGTTTTACAGTGAACACTGAAGCTTTCTTT. It specifies CASSFTVNTEAFF. The V call is TRBV28, the J call TRBJ1-1; D uncertain. CDR3 length: 13 amino acids. Germline CDR1 is MDHEN and CDR2 is SYDVKM. Trimming took off 3 bases at V and 0 bases at J, with 5 bases between the two ends.

The chain has TRBV27 and TRBJ2-7, with 11 bases aligning to TRBD1. Trimming removed 5 bases from V and 5 bases from J; junction bases left unmatched: 5. The CDR3 spans 14 residues. Germline V gives CDR1 MNHEY, CDR2 SMNVEV (reference sequence). The CDR3 DNA reads TGTGCCAGCAGTCAAGGGACAGGGGGGAACGAGCAGTACTTC. It specifies CASSQGTGGNEQYF.

The gene calls are TRBV11-2 and TRBJ2-7; 10 bases fit TRBD2. Germline CDR1 SGHAT, CDR2 FQNNGV. The length of the CDR3 is 15 residues. V shed 4 bases and J 0 bases; nucleotides not matched to a gene: 3. The CDR3 loop reads CASSWTSGSSYEQYF. CDR3 DNA sequence: TGTGCCAGCAGCTGGACTAGCGGTAGCTCCTACGAGCAGTACTTC.

This sequence joins TRBV5-4 and TRBJ1-1, with 10 bases aligning to TRBD1. The CDR3 contains 15 residues. V was pared by 0 bases and J by 5 bases, with 4 bases of the junction left unmatched. Germline V CDR1 and CDR2: SGHNT, YYREEE (reference sequence). The CDR3 region has the DNA TGTGCCAGCAGCTTGGAGACAGGGGGCAGGACTGAAGCTTTCTTT. This translates into CASSLETGGRTEAFF.

This chain uses TRBV5-6 with TRBJ2-1; TRBD2 is a possible D gene (6 bases). Deletions cut 3 bases from V and 4 bases from J, with 23 bases between. Germline loops: CDR1 SGHDT, CDR2 YYEEEE. The CDR3 consists of 18 residues. This chain's CDR3 is CASSSEAGSPREYNEQFF. CDR3 coding DNA: TGTGCCAGCAGCTCGGAGGCGGGATCTCCGCGGGAATACAATGAGCAGTTCTTC.